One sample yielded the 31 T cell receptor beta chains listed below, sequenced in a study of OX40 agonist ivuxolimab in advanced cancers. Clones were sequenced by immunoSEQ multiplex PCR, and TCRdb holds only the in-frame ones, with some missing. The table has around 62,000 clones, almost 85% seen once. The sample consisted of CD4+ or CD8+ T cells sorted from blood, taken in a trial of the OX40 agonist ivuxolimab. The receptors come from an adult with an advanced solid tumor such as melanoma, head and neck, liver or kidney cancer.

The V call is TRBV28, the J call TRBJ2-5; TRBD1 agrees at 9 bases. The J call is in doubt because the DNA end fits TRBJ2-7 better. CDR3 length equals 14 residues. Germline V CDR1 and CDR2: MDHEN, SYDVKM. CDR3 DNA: TGTGCCAGCAGTCCGGGACAGGGTGACTACGAGCAGTACTTC. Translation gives CASSPGQGDYEQYF.

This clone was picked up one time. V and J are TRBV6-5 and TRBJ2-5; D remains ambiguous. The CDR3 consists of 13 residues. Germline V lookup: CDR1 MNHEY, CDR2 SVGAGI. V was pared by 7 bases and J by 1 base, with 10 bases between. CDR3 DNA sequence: TGTGCCAGCAATGGCATACCCCAAGAGACCCAGTACTTC. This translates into CASNGIPQETQYF.

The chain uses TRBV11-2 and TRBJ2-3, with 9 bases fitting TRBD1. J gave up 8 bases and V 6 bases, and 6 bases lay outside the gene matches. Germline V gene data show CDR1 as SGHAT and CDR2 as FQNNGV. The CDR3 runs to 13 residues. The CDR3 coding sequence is TGTGCCAGCAGTCCTACAGGGGGCGGTACGCAGTATTTT. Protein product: CASSPTGGGTQYF.

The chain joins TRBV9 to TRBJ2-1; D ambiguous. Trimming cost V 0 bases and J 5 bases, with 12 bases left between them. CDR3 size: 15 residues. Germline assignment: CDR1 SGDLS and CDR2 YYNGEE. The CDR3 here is CASSVGQLRNNEQFF. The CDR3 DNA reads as TGTGCCAGCAGCGTAGGCCAGCTACGTAACAATGAGCAGTTCTTC. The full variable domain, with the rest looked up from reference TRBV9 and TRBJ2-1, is DSGVTQTPKHLITATGQRVTLRCSPRSGDLSVYWYQQSLDQGLQFLIQYYNGEERAKGNILERFSAQQFPDLHSELNLSSLELGDSALYFCASSVGQLRNNEQFFGPGTRLTVL.

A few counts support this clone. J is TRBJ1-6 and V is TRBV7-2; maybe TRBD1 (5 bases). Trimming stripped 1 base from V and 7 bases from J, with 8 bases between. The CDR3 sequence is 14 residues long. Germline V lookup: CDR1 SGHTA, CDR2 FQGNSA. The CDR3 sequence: CASSLEQVNSPLHF. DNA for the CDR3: TGTGCCAGCAGCTTAGAACAGGTCAATTCACCCCTCCACTTT.

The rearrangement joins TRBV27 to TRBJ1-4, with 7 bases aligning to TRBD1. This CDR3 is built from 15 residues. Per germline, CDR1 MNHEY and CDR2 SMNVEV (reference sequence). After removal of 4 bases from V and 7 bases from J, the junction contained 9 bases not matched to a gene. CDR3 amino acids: CASSSLRQGGEKLFF. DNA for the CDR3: TGTGCCAGCAGTTCCCTACGACAGGGTGGTGAAAAACTGTTTTTT. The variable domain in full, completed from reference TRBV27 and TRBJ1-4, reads EAQVTQNPRYLITVTGKKLTVTCSQNMNHEYMSWYRQDPGLGLRQIYYSMNVEVTDKGDVPEGYKVSRKEKRNFPLILESPSPNQTSLYFCASSSLRQGGEKLFFGSGTQLSVL.

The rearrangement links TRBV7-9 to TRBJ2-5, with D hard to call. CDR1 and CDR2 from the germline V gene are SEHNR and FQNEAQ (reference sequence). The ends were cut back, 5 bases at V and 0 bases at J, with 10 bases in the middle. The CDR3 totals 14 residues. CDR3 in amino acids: CASSDGRYQETQYF. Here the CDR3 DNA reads TGTGCCAGCAGCGACGGACGGTACCAAGAGACCCAGTACTTC.

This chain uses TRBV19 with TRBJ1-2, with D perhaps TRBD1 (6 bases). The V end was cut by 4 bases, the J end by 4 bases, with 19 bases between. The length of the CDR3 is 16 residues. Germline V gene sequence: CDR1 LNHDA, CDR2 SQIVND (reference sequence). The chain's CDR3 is CASSRLTGRYTYGYTF. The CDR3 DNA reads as TGTGCCAGTAGTAGACTAACAGGGCGCTACACCTATGGCTACACCTTC.

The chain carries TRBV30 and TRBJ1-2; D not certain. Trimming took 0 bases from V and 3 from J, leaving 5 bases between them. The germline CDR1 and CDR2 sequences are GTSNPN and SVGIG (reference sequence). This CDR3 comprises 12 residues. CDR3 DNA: TGTGCCTGGAGTGTTCTAGACTATGGCTACACCTTC. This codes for CAWSVLDYGYTF.

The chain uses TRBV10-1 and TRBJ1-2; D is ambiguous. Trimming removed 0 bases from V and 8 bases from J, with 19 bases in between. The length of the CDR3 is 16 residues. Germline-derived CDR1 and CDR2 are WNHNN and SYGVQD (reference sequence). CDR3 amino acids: CASSESSPPRPGGYTF. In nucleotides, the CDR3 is TGCGCCAGCAGTGAGTCGAGTCCCCCCCGGCCCGGCGGCTACACCTTC.

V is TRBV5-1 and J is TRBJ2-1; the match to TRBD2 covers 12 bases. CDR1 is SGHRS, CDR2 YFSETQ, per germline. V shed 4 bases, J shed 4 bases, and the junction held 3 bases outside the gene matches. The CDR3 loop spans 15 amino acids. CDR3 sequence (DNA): TGCGCCAGCAGCACCGGACTAGCGGGGTACAATGAGCAGTTCTTC. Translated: CASSTGLAGYNEQFF.

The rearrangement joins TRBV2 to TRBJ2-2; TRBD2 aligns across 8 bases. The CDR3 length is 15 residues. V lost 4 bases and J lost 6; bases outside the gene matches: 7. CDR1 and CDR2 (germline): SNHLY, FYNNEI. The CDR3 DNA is TGTGCCAGCAGTGCGGCGGGGGGTATGTCCGGGGAGCTGTTTTTT. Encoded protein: CASSAAGGMSGELFF.

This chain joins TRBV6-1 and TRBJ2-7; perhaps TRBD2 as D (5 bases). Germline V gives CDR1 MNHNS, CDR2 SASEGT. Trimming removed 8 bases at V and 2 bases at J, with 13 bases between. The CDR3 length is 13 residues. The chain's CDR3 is CASRREITYEQYF. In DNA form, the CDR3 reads TGTGCCAGCCGACGGGAAATCACCTACGAGCAGTACTTC.

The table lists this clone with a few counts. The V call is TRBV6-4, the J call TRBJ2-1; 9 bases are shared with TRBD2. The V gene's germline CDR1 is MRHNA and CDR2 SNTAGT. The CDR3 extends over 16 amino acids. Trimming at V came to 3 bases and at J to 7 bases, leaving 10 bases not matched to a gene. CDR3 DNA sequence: TGTGCCAGCAGTGATCGGGCGGGGGGGCATCAGAATGAGCAGTTCTTC. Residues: CASSDRAGGHQNEQFF.

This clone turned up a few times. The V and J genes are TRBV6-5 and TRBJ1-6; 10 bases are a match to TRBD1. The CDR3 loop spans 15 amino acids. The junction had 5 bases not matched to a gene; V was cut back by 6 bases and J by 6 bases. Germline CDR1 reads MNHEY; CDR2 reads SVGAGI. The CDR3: CASSPRDRGNSPLHF. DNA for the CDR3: TGTGCCAGCAGCCCCCGGGACAGGGGTAATTCACCCCTCCACTTT.

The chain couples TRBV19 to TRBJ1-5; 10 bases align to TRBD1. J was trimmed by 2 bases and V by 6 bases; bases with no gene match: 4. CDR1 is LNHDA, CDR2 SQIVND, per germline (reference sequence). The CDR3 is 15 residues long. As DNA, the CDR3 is TGTGCCAGTAGGGAAGGGACAGGGGGCAATCAGCCCCAGCATTTT. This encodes CASREGTGGNQPQHF.

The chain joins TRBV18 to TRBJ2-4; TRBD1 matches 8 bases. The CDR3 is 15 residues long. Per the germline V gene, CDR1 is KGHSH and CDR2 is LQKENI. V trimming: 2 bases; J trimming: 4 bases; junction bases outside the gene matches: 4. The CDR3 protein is CASSPVTGEKNIQYF. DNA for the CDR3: TGTGCCAGCTCACCAGTGACAGGGGAAAAAAACATTCAGTACTTC. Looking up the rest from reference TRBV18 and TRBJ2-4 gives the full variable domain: NAGVMQNPRHLVRRRGQEARLRCSPMKGHSHVYWYRQLPEEGLKFMVYLQKENIIDESGMPKERFSAEFPKEGPSILRIQQVVRGDSAAYFCASSPVTGEKNIQYFGAGTRLSVL.

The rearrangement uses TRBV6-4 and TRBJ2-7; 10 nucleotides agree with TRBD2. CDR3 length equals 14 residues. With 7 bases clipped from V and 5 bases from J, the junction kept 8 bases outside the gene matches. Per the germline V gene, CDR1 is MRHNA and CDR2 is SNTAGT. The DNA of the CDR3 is TGTGCCAGCATTAAACTAGCGGGGTCCCACGAGCAGTACGTC. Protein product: CASIKLAGSHEQYV.

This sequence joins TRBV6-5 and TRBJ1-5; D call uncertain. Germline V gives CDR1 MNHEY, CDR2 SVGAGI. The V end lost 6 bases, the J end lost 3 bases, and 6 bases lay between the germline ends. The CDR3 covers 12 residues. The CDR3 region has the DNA TGTGCCAGCAGCGCGGCCAATCAGCCCCAGCATTTT. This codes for CASSAANQPQHF.

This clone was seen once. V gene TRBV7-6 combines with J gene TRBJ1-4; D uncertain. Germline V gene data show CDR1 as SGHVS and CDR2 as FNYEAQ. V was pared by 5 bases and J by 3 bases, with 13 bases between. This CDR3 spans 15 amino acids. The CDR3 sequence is CASSPSGFANEKLFF. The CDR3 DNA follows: TGTGCCAGCAGCCCCTCGGGGTTCGCTAATGAAAAACTGTTTTTT.

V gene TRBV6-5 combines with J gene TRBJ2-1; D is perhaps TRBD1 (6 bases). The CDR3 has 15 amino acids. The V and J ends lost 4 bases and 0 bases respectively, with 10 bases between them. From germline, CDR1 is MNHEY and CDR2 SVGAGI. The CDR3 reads CASSFGQTSYNEQFF. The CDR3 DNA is TGTGCCAGCAGTTTCGGACAGACCTCCTACAATGAGCAGTTCTTC.

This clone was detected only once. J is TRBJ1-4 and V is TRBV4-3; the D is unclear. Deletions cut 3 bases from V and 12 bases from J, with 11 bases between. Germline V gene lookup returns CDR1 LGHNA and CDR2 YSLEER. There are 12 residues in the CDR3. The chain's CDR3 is CASSQGGLELFF. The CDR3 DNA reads TGCGCCAGCAGCCAGGGCGGCCTGGAACTGTTTTTT.

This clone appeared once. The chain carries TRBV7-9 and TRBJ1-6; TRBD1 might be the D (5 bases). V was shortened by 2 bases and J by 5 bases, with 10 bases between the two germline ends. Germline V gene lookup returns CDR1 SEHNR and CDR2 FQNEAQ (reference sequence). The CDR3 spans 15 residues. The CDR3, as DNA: TGTGCCAGCAGCTTACGGGACCCCGATAATTCACCCCTCCACTTT. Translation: CASSLRDPDNSPLHF. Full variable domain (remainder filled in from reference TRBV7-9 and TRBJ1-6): DTGVSQNPRHKITKRGQNVTFRCDPISEHNRLYWYRQTLGQGPEFLTYFQNEAQLEKSRLLSDRFSAERPKGSFSTLEIQRTEQGDSAMYLCASSLRDPDNSPLHFGNGTRLTVT.

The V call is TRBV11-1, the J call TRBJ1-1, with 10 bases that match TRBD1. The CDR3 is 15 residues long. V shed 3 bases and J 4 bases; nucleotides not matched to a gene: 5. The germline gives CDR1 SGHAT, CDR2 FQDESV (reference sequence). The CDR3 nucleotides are TGTGCCAGCAGCTTGGGGACAGGGGTTGTCACTGAAGCTTTCTTT. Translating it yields CASSLGTGVVTEAFF.

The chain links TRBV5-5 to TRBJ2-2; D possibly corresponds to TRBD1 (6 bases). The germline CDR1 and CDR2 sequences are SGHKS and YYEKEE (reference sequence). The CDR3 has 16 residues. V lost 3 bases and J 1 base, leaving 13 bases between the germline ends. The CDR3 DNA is TGTGCCAGCAGCTGGGGGCAGGCGAAGAACACCGGGGAGCTGTTTTTT. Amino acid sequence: CASSWGQAKNTGELFF.

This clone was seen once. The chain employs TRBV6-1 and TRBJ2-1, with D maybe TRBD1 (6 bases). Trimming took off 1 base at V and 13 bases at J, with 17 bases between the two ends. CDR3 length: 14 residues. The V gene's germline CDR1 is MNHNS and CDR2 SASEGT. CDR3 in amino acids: CASSEGGTPTGQFF. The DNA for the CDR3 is TGTGCCAGCAGTGAAGGTGGGACACCCACAGGACAGTTCTTC.

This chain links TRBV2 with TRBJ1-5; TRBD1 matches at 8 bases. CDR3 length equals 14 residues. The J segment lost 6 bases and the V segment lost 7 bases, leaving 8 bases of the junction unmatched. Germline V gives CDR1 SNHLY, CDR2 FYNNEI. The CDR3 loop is CASNGQGRGQPQHF. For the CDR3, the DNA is TGTGCCAGCAACGGACAGGGCCGCGGTCAGCCCCAGCATTTT.

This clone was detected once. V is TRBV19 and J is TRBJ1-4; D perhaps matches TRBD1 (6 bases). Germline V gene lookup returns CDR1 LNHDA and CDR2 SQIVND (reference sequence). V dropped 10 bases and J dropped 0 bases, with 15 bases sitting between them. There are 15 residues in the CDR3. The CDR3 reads CATQGIRATNEKLFF. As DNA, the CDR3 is TGTGCCACTCAGGGGATTCGAGCAACTAATGAAAAACTGTTTTTT.

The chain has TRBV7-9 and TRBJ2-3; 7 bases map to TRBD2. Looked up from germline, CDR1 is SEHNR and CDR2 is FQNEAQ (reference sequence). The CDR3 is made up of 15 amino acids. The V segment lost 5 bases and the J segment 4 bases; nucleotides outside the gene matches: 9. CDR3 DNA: TGTGCCAGCAGCCTCTGGGGAGGGGACGCAGATACGCAGTATTTT. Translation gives CASSLWGGDADTQYF.

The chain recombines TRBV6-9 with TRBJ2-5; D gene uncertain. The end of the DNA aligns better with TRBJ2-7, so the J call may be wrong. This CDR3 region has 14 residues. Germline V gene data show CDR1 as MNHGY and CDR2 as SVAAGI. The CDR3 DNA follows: TGTGCCAGCAGGGGAACAGTTGTATCCTACGAGCAGTACTTC. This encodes CASRGTVVSYEQYF.

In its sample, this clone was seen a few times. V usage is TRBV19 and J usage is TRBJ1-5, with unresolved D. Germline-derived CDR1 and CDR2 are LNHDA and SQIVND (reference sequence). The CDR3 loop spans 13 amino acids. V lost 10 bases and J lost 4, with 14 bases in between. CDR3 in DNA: TGTGCCACCTCCTTCCAAAAGAATCAGCCCCAGCATTTT. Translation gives CATSFQKNQPQHF.